Included here is one TCR beta chain sequence, with context. This clonotype was detected only a few times. The antigen it recognizes is unknown. No much larger clone exists at a distance of one base, and base qualities are not known. This record comes from a study of identical twins listed by TCRdb under 2016. Describing the broader study: To test whether fetal clonotypes persist, this study deep-sequenced TCR alpha and beta repertoires from monozygotic twins, from unrelated adults of various ages, and from cord blood. To rule out contamination, replicate twin experiments were performed at different times with different library preparation protocols.

Every donor in the study was a healthy Caucasian. Three pairs of female monozygotic twins, all aged roughly 18 to 29 years, made up the twin cohort. RNA for TCR libraries was isolated from peripheral blood mononuclear cells. The receptor library was made with 5' RACE. TCRdb lists the instrument as Illumina HiSeq 2000. A universal primer binding site was introduced by template switching, and a unique molecular identifier was present in the final cDNA, enabling accurate counting of TCR cDNA molecules. First-strand cDNA for TCR alpha and beta chains was synthesized from specific primers in the conserved constant-segment region. To control for contamination, every cDNA library carried two barcodes: a SMART-Mk sample barcode plus Illumina barcodes. TruSeq adapter sequences and Illumina sample barcodes were added in two successive PCR steps. The TCR alpha and beta cDNA libraries were sequenced on the Illumina HiSeq platform using custom primers. Processing in the source paper ran as follows. MiGEC processed the raw reads to extract unique molecular identifiers, while MiXCR was used to determine the CDR3 positions. For each individual, recombination models were inferred using an EM algorithm with the repgenHMM and IGoR tools. The tcR package in R was used for shared clonotype analysis, with sharing normalized by the product of cloneset sizes. To study raw recombination free of thymic and clonal selection effects, out-of-frame nonproductive sequences were analyzed. Through fastp at Q25 and MiXCR, TCRdb rebuilt clones from the public reads, retaining in-frame beta chains. A single entry per CDR3 protein holds the most common genes and DNA from its merged rows. V and J calls and clone size were set by TCRdb, not the authors. Counted in this sample were hundreds of thousands of distinct CDR3 sequences; 21% of them appeared once. The ten largest clones add up to 4.3% of the sample.

Here is what the overall study found, with its caveats: Because the same donors could not be followed over many years, conclusions were based on cross-sectional statistical analysis. A weaker excess of twin sharing was found in beta out-of-frame sequences because the signal-to-noise ratio was lowered by fewer shared sequences. Recombination models systematically underestimated out-of-frame TCR alpha sharing in monozygotic twins but agreed with sharing between unrelated individuals. Fewer insertions were carried by abundant cord blood beta clonotypes, a similar but weaker trend appeared in young adult naive repertoires, and no such trend appeared in memory repertoires. Invariant T cells such as MAIT and iNKT could partly confound zero-insertion analyses, although diverse VJ usage argued against such confounding for most clonotypes. Compared with coincidental sharing between unrelated individuals, out-of-frame TCR alpha sequences shared between twins showed an excess of sequences with low generation probability.

The sample was also linked to a second study, of T cells expressing NK-cell markers. As noted in the second study: Three sorted T-cell subsets (CD3+CD56+NKG2C+, CD3+CD56+NKG2C- and CD3+CD56-NKG2C+) from fewer than 10 donors had their TCR beta-chain repertoires profiled. Seven of the eight sequenced donors were HCMV-seropositive and one was HCMV-seronegative. In several experiments an anti-gammadeltaTCR antibody was added to restrict sorting to alphabetaTCR-expressing T cells. In over five donors, the dominant CD3+CD56+NKG2C+ clonotypes were among the top 10 CD8+ clonotypes and accounted for about 1.0-7.5% of CD8+ T cells. Those dominant clonotypes were again the most abundant among CD3+CD56-NKG2C+ cells in a few donors, at roughly 28.3-65%. Whether the expanded NKG2C-expressing T cell clones were specific for HCMV antigens remained unclear. All eight donors whose samples were sequenced were randomly selected healthy volunteers, three of them men and five women. To determine HCMV serostatus, a commercial ELISA kit was used to detect HCMV-specific IgG in serum. For five to seven donors, bulk peripheral blood T-cell repertoires were also sequenced from unsorted PBMC. Reads were demultiplexed and grouped by UMI with MIGEC, and clonotypes were assembled and quantified with MiTCR. Only TCR cDNA sequences supported by at least two reads were kept to exclude erroneous sequences. Downstream repertoire analysis used the tcR package, and clonotypes were matched across fractions by CDR3 nucleotide sequence plus V segment. VDJmatch was used to annotate antigen specificity against VDJdb, with one amino acid substitution in CDR3 permitted.

The material sequenced was PBMCs. This clonotype originated in a woman aged 18-29 years in good health.

The DNA reads as follows: TGTGCCACCATAGCCCCTAGCGGGAAGGATAATGAGCAGTTCTTC. Its coded protein is CATIAPSGKDNEQFF. Recombination linked TRBV6-1 to TRBJ2-1; TRBD2 matches 9 bases in the middle. Compared with germline, V lacks 10 bases and J lacks 7 bases; bases without a gene match: 14. From a lookup of the germline V gene, CDR1 and CDR2 are MNHNS and SASEGT. The CDR3, cysteine through phenylalanine, is 15 amino acids long. Of the read, only the CDR3 DNA is kept; its 45 bases are in frame from base 1.